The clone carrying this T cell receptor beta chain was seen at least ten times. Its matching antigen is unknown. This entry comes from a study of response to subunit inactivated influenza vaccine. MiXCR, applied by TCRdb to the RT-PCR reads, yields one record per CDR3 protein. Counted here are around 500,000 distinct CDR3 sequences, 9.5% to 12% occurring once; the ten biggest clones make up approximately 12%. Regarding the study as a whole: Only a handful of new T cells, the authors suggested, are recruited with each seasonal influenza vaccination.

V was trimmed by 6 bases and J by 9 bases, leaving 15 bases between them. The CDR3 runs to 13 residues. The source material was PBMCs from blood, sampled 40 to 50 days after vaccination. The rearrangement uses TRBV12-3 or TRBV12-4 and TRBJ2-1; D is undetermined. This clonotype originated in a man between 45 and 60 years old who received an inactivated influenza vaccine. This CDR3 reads CASSILGRTEQFF. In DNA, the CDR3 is TGTGCCAGCAGCATCCTCGGCAGGACTGAGCAGTTCTTC.